Reported below is one T cell receptor (beta chain). What this receptor recognizes is not known. Base qualities were left out, and no much larger clone turns up one base away. The data derive from a study of blood T cell repertoires in COVID-19 (TCRdb year 2020). Notes on the research overall: Collaborator samples came from the United States, Italy and Spain and covered acute and convalescent phases of COVID-19. Where available, HLA class I and class II types were obtained from metadata supplied by the sample provider rather than from assay-based typing. The samples were drawn from the first 160 participants of the ongoing ImmuneRACE study and from 1,200 or so subjects provided by 6 global collaborators. The repertoires were released in a freely available public database intended as a resource for research on the immune response to SARS-CoV-2. A de-identified subject ID, COVID-19 status, age in years and sex were almost always included in the sample metadata. The dataset comprised deeply sampled blood TCRbeta repertoires from subjects exposed to, actively infected with, or recovered from COVID-19. The prospective study material was composed of cDNA or gDNA derived from T cells, B-cell-depleted T cells, or PBMCs.

Per the germline V gene, SGHDT is the CDR1 and YYEEEE is the CDR2. Inclusive of the bounding cysteine and phenylalanine, the CDR3 is 13 residues long. The CDR3 DNA has 39 bases and is translated from base 1. The junction shows trimming of 0 bases on V and 1 base on J, plus 4 bases between the germline ends. Paper-wide results and their limitations: How much clinical and demographic metadata was included differed by source and by participant, and the metadata was provided uncurated.

TCRbeta CDR3 regions were amplified from genomic DNA using the immunoSEQ Assay, a bias-controlled multiplex PCR. In the paper's pipeline: Within the assay, amplification of reference gene primers was used to estimate how many nucleated cells each sample contained. To quantify the absolute abundance of each unique TCRbeta CDR3 rearrangement, sequence reads were collapsed and filtered. For each sample, productive Simpson clonality was calculated as the square root of Simpson's diversity index over productive rearrangements. TCRdb carries this immuneACCESS record with in-frame sequences only. Its versions omit some clonotypes, under half of them owing to an unresolved V gene in the studies checked, with the rest unexplained. V and J calls and clone size follow that table, whereas D and trimming were derived from the DNA. This sample lists approximately 130,000 clones; roughly four fifths were detected once. The ten largest clones take up roughly 7.9% of the sample.

The collaborating institutions used their own protocols to collect whole blood in K2EDTA tubes. For TCRbeta analysis, collaborator samples were shipped as frozen whole blood, as isolated PBMCs, or as DNA extracted from either sample type. The chain employs TRBV5-6 and TRBJ2-5; no D gene is confidently identified. This receptor was obtained from a human donor in a cohort sampled during active COVID-19. The sample comprised peripheral blood. CDR3 protein: CASSLVFQETQYF. The DNA sequence is TGTGCCAGCAGCTTGGTCTTCCAAGAGACCCAGTACTTC.